The present T cell receptor beta chain was sequenced within a study of blood T cells in healthy people across ages. Study summary: In model experiments, template switching was able to capture about one barcoded beta molecule for every two T cells that were present.

PCR was performed a second time for roughly 7 to 12 cycles using a sample-barcoded 5' primer and a J-beta primer mix. TCRdb analysed the 5' RACE reads with MiXCR anew, one entry per CDR3 protein. The repertoire holds 850,000 to 950,000 distinct CDR3 sequences, with around 28% as singletons. PBMCs numbering at least 7 million were isolated per sample. Each sample provided at least 6 micrograms of extracted total RNA. General study results and limits: Both higher diversity and more naive CD4+ cells marked long-lived donors when set against aged donors.

This clonotype turned up a few times. Its antigen is undetermined. The germline V gene encodes CDR1 SGHTA and CDR2 FQGNSA. The CDR3 is 15 amino acids. The V gene lost 3 bases and the J gene lost 4 bases, with 14 bases spanning the gap. The chain employs TRBV7-2 and TRBJ2-3; no definite D call. The clonotype was recovered from a woman at least 80 years old in good health. Sequenced: blood. The DNA of the CDR3 is TGTGCCAGCAGCTTTAGGGCCTTCGAGGCAGATACGCAGTATTTT. It encodes CASSFRAFEADTQYF.